This T cell receptor (beta chain) was captured by sequencing in a study of OX40 agonist ivuxolimab in advanced cancers. Only in-frame clones appear in the TCRdb table, and some are missing; sequencing was by immunoSEQ multiplex PCR. The table records 40,000 to 45,000 clones, about 90% of them present only once. CDR3 size: 14 residues. The V gene lost 1 base and the J gene lost 4 bases, with 10 bases spanning the gap. Germline V CDR1 and CDR2: SGHAT, FQNNGV. This TCR was recovered from an adult with an advanced solid tumor such as melanoma, head and neck, liver or kidney cancer. This sequence joins TRBV11-2 and TRBJ1-1, with D hard to call. This material consisted of CD4+ or CD8+ T cells sorted from blood, taken in a trial of the OX40 agonist ivuxolimab. CDR3: CASSLGVRITEAFF. Here the CDR3 DNA reads TGTGCCAGCAGCTTAGGAGTGAGGATCACTGAAGCTTTCTTT.